This T cell receptor beta chain was identified during a study of cytomegalovirus exposure and HLA in healthy donors. Overall study results and limits: Follow-up analysis later connected one missense variant in DCLRE1C with trimming of TCR beta V- and J-genes. TCR beta sequences numbering 16,951 were associated with HLA alleles at 0.05 false discovery rate in a later analysis.

60 Vbeta and 13 Jbeta primers were used in PCR. TCRdb's table, derived via immunoSEQ multiplex PCR, lists solely in-frame clones and lacks some. Here the sample spans approximately 120,000 clones, roughly four fifths being singletons. Concerning this clone: Its target is not known.

V lost 6 bases to trimming and J lost 6 bases; unmatched junction nucleotides: 14. Germline CDR1 MDHEN, CDR2 SYDVKM. CDR3 size: 15 residues. Input material: PBMCs. The rearrangement joins TRBV28 to TRBJ2-7; TRBD1 matches 7 bases. The sequence derives from a middle-aged woman in good health and CMV-seropositive. Here the CDR3 DNA reads TGTGCCAGCAGGTCCGGACAGGAAGTGCCGGTCGAGCAGTACTTC. It specifies CASRSGQEVPVEQYF. Complete variable domain (other parts from reference TRBV28 and TRBJ2-7): DVKVTQSSRYLVKRTGEKVFLECVQDMDHENMFWYRQDPGLGLRLIYFSYDVKMKEKGDIPEGYSVSREKKERFSLILESASTNQTSMYLCASRSGQEVPVEQYFGPGTRLTVT.